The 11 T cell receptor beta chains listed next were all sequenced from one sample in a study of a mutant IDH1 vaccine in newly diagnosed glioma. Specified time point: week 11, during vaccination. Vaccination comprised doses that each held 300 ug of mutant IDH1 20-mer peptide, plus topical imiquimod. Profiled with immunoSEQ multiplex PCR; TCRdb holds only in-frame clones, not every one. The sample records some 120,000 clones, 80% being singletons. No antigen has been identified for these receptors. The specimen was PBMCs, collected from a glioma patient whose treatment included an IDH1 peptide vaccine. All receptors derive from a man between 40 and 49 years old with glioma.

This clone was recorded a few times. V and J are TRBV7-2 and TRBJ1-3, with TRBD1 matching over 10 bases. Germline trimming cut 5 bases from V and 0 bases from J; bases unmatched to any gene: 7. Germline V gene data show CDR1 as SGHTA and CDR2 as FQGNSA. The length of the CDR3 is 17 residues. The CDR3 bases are TGTGCCAGCAGCAGAGGGCGGACAGGGGGCTCTGGAAACACCATATATTTT. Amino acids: CASSRGRTGGSGNTIYF.

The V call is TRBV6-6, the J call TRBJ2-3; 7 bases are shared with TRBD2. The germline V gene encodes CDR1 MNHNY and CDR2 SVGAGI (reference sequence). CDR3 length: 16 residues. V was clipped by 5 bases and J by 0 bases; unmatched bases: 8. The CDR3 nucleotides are TGTGCCAGCAGTCGACCGGGAGGACCTAGCACAGATACGCAGTATTTT. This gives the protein CASSRPGGPSTDTQYF.

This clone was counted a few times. The CDR3 is CAIRNGDRPGELFF. CDR3 nucleotides: TGTGCCATCAGGAATGGAGACAGGCCCGGGGAGCTGTTTTTT. The rearrangement joins TRBV10-3 to TRBJ2-2; TRBD1 is a possible D gene (6 bases). Germline CDR1 and CDR2: ENHRY and SYGVKD. The CDR3 runs 14 residues. V lost 6 bases, J lost 6 bases, and 14 bases lay in between.

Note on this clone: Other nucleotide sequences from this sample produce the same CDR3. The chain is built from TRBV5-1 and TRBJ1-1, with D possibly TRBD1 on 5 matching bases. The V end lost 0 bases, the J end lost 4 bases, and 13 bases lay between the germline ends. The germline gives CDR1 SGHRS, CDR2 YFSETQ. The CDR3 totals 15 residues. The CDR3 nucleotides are TGCGCCAGCAGCTTGGGAGGGGCGAGGATCACTGAAGCTTTCTTT. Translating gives CASSLGGARITEAFF.

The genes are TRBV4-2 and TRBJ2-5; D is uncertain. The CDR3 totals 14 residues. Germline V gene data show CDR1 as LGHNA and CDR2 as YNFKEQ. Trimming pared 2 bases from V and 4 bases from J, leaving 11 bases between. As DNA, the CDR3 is TGTGCCAGCAGCCAACCCCCCTCCTTAGAGACCCAGTACTTC. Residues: CASSQPPSLETQYF.

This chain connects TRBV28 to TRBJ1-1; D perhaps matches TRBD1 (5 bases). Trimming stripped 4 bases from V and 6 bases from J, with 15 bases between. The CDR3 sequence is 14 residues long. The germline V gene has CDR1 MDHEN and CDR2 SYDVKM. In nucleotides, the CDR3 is TGTGCCAGCAGTTCACGGGGGAAGGTTCCTGAAGCTTTCTTT. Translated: CASSSRGKVPEAFF.

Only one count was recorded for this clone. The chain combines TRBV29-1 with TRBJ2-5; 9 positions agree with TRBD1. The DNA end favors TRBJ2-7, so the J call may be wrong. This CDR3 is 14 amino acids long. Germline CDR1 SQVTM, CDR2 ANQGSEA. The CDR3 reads CSVKKARQGGEQYF. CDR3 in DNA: TGCAGCGTTAAAAAAGCCCGACAGGGGGGCGAGCAGTACTTC.

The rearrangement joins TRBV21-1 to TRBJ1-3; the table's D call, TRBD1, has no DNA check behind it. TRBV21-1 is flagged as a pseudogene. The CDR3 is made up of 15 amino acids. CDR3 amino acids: CASSATGGSGNTIYF. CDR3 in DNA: TGTGCCAGCAGCGCTACAGGGGGCTCGGGAAACACCATATATTTT.

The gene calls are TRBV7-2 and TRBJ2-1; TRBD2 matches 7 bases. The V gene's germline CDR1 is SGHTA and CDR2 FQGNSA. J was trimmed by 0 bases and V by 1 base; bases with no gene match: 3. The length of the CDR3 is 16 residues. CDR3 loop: CASSLVPSGSYNEQFF. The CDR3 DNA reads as TGTGCCAGCAGCTTAGTTCCTAGCGGCTCCTACAATGAGCAGTTCTTC.

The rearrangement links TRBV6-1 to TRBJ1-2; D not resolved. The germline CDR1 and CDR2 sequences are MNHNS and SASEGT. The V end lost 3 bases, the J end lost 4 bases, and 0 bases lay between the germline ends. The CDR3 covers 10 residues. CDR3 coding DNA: TGTGCCAGCAGTGACTATGGCTACACCTTC. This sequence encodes CASSDYGYTF.

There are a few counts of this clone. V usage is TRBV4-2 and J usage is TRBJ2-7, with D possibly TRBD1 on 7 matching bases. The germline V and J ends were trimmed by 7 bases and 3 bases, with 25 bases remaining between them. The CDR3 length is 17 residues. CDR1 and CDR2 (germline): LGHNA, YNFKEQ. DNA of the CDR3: TGTGCCAGCAACAGGGGTTTGGGGGAGGCCCCTGGCTACGAGCAGTACTTC. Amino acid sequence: CASNRGLGEAPGYEQYF.